This paragraph reports one TCR beta chain. Its recognized antigen is unknown. Base qualities were left out, and no much larger clone turns up one base away. This sample stems from a study of blood T cell repertoires in COVID-19 (dated by TCRdb to 2020 to 2022). Describing the broader study: Collaborator samples came from the United States, Italy and Spain and covered acute and convalescent phases of COVID-19. Where HLA class I and class II types were available, the types were taken from metadata supplied by the sample provider, not from assay-based typing. The repertoires were made available in a free public database intended to serve as a resource for research on the immune response to SARS-CoV-2. The dataset comprised deeply sampled blood TCRbeta repertoires from subjects exposed to, actively infected with, or recovered from COVID-19. The prospective study material was composed of cDNA or gDNA derived from T cells, B-cell-depleted T cells, or PBMCs. Sample metadata almost always included a de-identified subject ID, COVID-19 status, age in years and sex. The samples were drawn from two sources: the first 160 participants of the ongoing ImmuneRACE study, and fewer than 1,500 subjects contributed by 6 global collaborators.

V and J are truncated by 4 bases and 7 bases respectively, leaving an intervening sequence of 13 bases. The germline V gene supplies CDR1 KGHDR and CDR2 SFDVKD. Its CDR3 holds 14 amino acids, cysteine through phenylalanine. Solely the CDR3 DNA is kept, with 42 bases framed from the first base. The research as a whole found: The amount of clinical and demographic metadata varied by source and participant and was provided uncurated.

Each collaborating institution followed its own protocols to collect whole blood in K2EDTA tubes. Collaborator samples were shipped for TCRbeta analysis as frozen whole blood, isolated PBMCs, or DNA extracted from either sample type. The immunoSEQ Assay, a bias-controlled multiplex PCR, was used to amplify TCRbeta CDR3 regions from genomic DNA. From the authors' description of their analysis: The number of nucleated cells in each sample was estimated from the amplification of reference gene primers within the assay. To quantify the absolute abundance of each unique TCRbeta CDR3 rearrangement, sequence reads were collapsed and filtered. For each sample, productive Simpson clonality was calculated by taking the square root of Simpson's diversity index across productive rearrangements. The clones in this table, taken by TCRdb from immuneACCESS, are in-frame only. Not every clone is retained; where verified, under half of the shortfall comes from an unresolved V gene, and the cause of the rest is unknown. V and J calls and clone size are copied from that table; D and trimming were computed from the DNA. The sample has about 320,000 clones on record, about four fifths of them singletons. The ten largest account for about 1.2% of the sample.

The material sequenced was peripheral blood. The TCR originated in a woman aged 50 to 60 with acute or convalescent COVID-19. In this chain, TRBV24-1 is recombined with TRBJ2-1; TRBD2 is possibly the D segment (6 matching bases). CDR3 loop: CATSESGLQNEQFF. The DNA sequence is as follows: TGTGCCACCAGTGAATCGGGACTCCAAAATGAGCAGTTCTTC.